The rows below give T cell receptor beta chains drawn from one sample of a study of blood T cell repertoires in COVID-19. Libraries were prepared by immunoSEQ multiplex PCR; TCRdb keeps only in-frame clonotypes and omits some of them. Of about 290,000 clones listed, 89% are singletons. Sequenced material: peripheral blood. These receptors all stem from a woman aged 30 to 39 with COVID-19, enrolled during active disease. CDR3s include the opening cysteine and the closing phenylalanine or tryptophan. The D gene is left open where the match is weak. Clone size is shown for a subset of rows, as once, few, many or a class of expanded clone.

once | - | TRBJ1-2 | TRBV4-1 | CASSQDTGSLYGYTF | TGCGCCAGCAGCCAAGATACAGGGTCCCTATATGGCTACACCTTC
- | TRBD1 | TRBJ2-1 | TRBV19 | CASSIGQGIYNEQFF | TGTGCCAGTAGTATAGGACAGGGGATCTACAATGAGCAGTTCTTC
- | TRBD1 | TRBJ1-5 | TRBV4-1 | CASSPTGQGAQPQHF | TGCGCCAGCAGCCCTACCGGACAGGGGGCTCAGCCCCAGCATTTT
- | - | TRBJ1-4 | TRBV29-1 | CSVARRNEKLFF | TGCAGCGTTGCCAGGCGAAATGAAAAACTGTTTTTT
- | TRBD1 | TRBJ2-5 | TRBV6-5 | CASSYGDRGTETQYF | TGTGCCAGCAGTTACGGTGACAGGGGGACGGAGACCCAGTACTTC
- | TRBD2 | TRBJ2-3 | TRBV10-1 | CASSETSAHGDTQYF | TGCGCCAGCAGCGAAACTAGCGCTCATGGGGATACGCAGTATTTT
- | - | TRBJ2-7 | TRBV24-1 | CATSDLTGLEQYF | TGTGCCACCAGTGATTTGACAGGCCTCGAGCAGTACTTC
- | TRBD2 | TRBJ2-2 | TRBV19 | CASSISSGGVLAGELFF | TGTGCCAGTAGTATATCTAGCGGGGGGGTTTTGGCCGGGGAGCTGTTTTTT
- | TRBD1 | TRBJ2-4 | TRBV12-5 | CASGDRGRGIQYF | TGTGCTAGTGGTGACAGGGGCAGGGGCATTCAGTACTTC
- | - | TRBJ2-3 | TRBV29-1 | CSVPGHTLGDTQYF | TGCAGCGTTCCAGGACATACTCTAGGGGATACGCAGTATTTT
- | - | TRBJ1-6 | TRBV21-1 | CASSKGGGGGSPLHF | TGTGCCAGCAGCAAAGGAGGGGGGGGAGGTTCACCCCTCCACTTT
- | - | TRBJ1-1 | TRBV3-1/TRBV3-2 | CASSHGQTMNTEAFF | TGTGCCAGCAGCCACGGACAGACTATGAACACTGAAGCTTTCTTT
- | TRBD1 | TRBJ2-3 | TRBV5-6 | CASNPGQGTDTQYF | TGTGCCAGCAACCCGGGACAGGGAACAGATACGCAGTATTTT
- | TRBD2 | TRBJ2-1 | TRBV27 | CASRETPGLAGFYEQFF | TGTGCCAGCAGGGAGACTCCGGGACTAGCGGGGTTTTATGAGCAGTTCTTC
- | - | TRBJ1-2 | TRBV5-6 | CASSLVGENYGYTF | TGTGCCAGCAGCTTGGTGGGAGAGAACTATGGCTACACCTTC
- | TRBD1 | TRBJ2-7 | TRBV11-2 | CASSKQGKSSYEQYF | TGTGCCAGCAGCAAACAGGGGAAGAGCTCCTACGAGCAGTACTTC
- | - | TRBJ1-2 | TRBV7-5 | CVRSLETGVLDGYTF | TGTGTCAGAAGCTTAGAGACAGGGGTTCTGGATGGCTACACCTTC
- | TRBD1 | TRBJ2-7 | TRBV2 | CASRGTGYEQYF | TGTGCCAGCAGAGGGACAGGGTACGAGCAGTACTTC
- | - | TRBJ2-2 | TRBV30 | CAWSEGRGTGELFF | TGTGCCTGGAGTGAGGGCAGGGGAACCGGGGAGCTGTTTTTT
- | TRBD1 | TRBJ2-2 | TRBV18 | CASRTGGTGELFF | TGTGCCAGCCGGACAGGGGGAACCGGGGAGCTGTTTTTT
- | - | TRBJ1-3 | TRBV11-2 | CASSLIPGGAGNTIYF | TGTGCCAGCAGCTTAATTCCAGGCGGGGCTGGAAACACCATATATTTT
- | - | TRBJ1-5 | TRBV19 | CASSTEQVVGYSNQPQHF | TGTGCCAGTAGTACGGAACAGGTGGTCGGATATAGCAATCAGCCCCAGCATTTT
- | TRBD2 | TRBJ2-3 | TRBV5-6 | CASIRTSGGDTSTDTQYF | TGTGCCAGCATCCGGACTAGCGGGGGGGATACTAGCACAGATACGCAGTATTTT
few | - | TRBJ1-6 | TRBV18 | CASSPDRQESPLHF | TGTGCCAGCTCACCCGACAGACAAGAATCACCCCTCCACTTT
- | TRBD1 | TRBJ1-2 | TRBV5-1 | CASSLAPLTGGAIRGYTF | TGCGCCAGCAGCTTGGCGCCCCTAACAGGGGGCGCGATTCGTGGCTACACCTTC
- | - | TRBJ1-4 | TRBV5-1 | CASSPRAADHEKLFF | TGCGCCAGCAGCCCGAGGGCAGCGGATCATGAAAAACTGTTTTTT
- | TRBD2 | TRBJ2-3 | TRBV5-1 | CASSLADEAGPYTDTQYF | TGCGCCAGCAGCTTGGCAGACGAAGCGGGGCCTTACACAGATACGCAGTATTTT
- | - | TRBJ1-5 | TRBV3-1/TRBV3-2 | CASSQDYGYGNQPQHF | TGTGCCAGCAGCCAAGATTACGGGTATGGCAATCAGCCCCAGCATTTT
once | - | TRBJ1-3 | TRBV7-6 | CASSWGEGNTIYF | TGTGCCAGCAGCTGGGGAGAAGGAAACACCATATATTTT
- | - | TRBJ1-1 | TRBV10-2 | CASRMGGAEAFF | TGCGCCAGCAGGATGGGGGGTGCTGAAGCTTTCTTT
- | - | TRBJ2-5 | TRBV3-1/TRBV3-2 | CASSQDWGYQETQYF | TGTGCCAGCAGCCAAGATTGGGGCTACCAAGAGACCCAGTACTTC
- | TRBD2 | TRBJ2-3 | TRBV19 | CASSTLAGDTQYF | TGTGCCAGTAGTACTCTAGCGGGAGATACGCAGTATTTT
- | - | TRBJ1-3 | TRBV20-1 | CSARGASTIYF | TGCAGTGCCCGGGGGGCCTCCACCATATATTTT
- | - | TRBJ2-3 | TRBV5-1 | CASSTRGTSTDTQYF | TGCGCCAGCAGCACCAGGGGGACTAGCACAGATACGCAGTATTTT
- | - | TRBJ1-3 | TRBV25-1 | CASSEYLYSGNTIYF | TGTGCCAGCAGTGAATACCTTTACTCTGGAAACACCATATATTTT
- | - | TRBJ1-5 | TRBV7-2 | CASSFIGQPQHF | TGTGCCAGCAGCTTTATCGGGCAGCCCCAGCATTTT
- | - | TRBJ2-7 | TRBV7-8 | CASSPGGTAYEQYF | TGTGCCAGCAGCCCAGGGGGGACAGCCTACGAGCAGTACTTC
few | TRBD1 | TRBJ2-3 | TRBV28 | CASSSGTGVDTQYF | TGTGCCAGCAGTTCCGGGACAGGGGTAGATACGCAGTATTTT
- | - | TRBJ1-1 | TRBV30 | CAWSVGPGALAFF | TGTGCCTGGAGTGTGGGTCCAGGCGCCCTGGCTTTCTTT
- | - | TRBJ2-3 | TRBV3-1/TRBV3-2 | CASSQGAGRATDTQYF | TGTGCCAGCAGCCAGGGCGCGGGGCGAGCCACAGATACGCAGTATTTT
- | TRBD1 | TRBJ2-7 | TRBV4-1 | CASQGQETYEQYF | TGCGCCAGCCAGGGACAGGAGACCTACGAGCAGTACTTC
- | - | TRBJ1-4 | TRBV2 | CASSETWEGPEKLFF | TGTGCCAGCAGTGAAACATGGGAGGGGCCGGAAAAACTGTTTTTT
- | - | TRBJ2-3 | TRBV3-1/TRBV3-2 | CASRPTGRSDTQYF | TGTGCCAGCAGACCAACAGGGAGATCAGATACGCAGTATTTT
once | TRBD1 | TRBJ1-2 | TRBV7-9 | CASSASGTANYGYTF | TGTGCCAGCAGCGCATCCGGGACAGCTAACTATGGCTACACCTTC
- | - | TRBJ2-7 | TRBV5-1 | CASSLGREQYF | TGCGCCAGCAGCTTGGGTCGTGAGCAGTACTTC
- | - | TRBJ1-2 | TRBV27 | CASSLSRAYGYTF | TGTGCCAGCAGTTTATCCAGGGCCTATGGCTACACCTTC
- | TRBD2 | TRBJ2-3 | TRBV7-6 | CASSPGLAGVLSTDTQYF | TGTGCCAGCAGCCCGGGACTAGCGGGAGTGCTTAGCACAGATACGCAGTATTTT
- | - | TRBJ2-1 | TRBV19 | CASSMGAGISEFF | TGTGCCAGTAGTATGGGGGCAGGGATTAGTGAGTTCTTC
- | - | TRBJ1-3 | TRBV18 | CASSPTADTIYF | TGTGCCAGCTCACCCACAGCGGACACCATATATTTT
- | TRBD2 | TRBJ2-6 | TRBV7-8 | CASSWGGNSGANVLTF | TGTGCCAGCAGTTGGGGGGGTAACTCTGGGGCCAACGTCCTGACTTTC
- | - | TRBJ1-1 | TRBV29-1 | CRGEINTEAFF | TGCCGAGGAGAGATAAACACTGAAGCTTTCTTT
- | TRBD2 | TRBJ2-7 | TRBV19 | CASSMRRGVEQYF | TGTGCCAGTAGTATGCGGCGGGGGGTTGAGCAGTACTTC
- | - | TRBJ1-1 | TRBV6-2/TRBV6-3 | CASSSTRHGPGAFF | TGTGCCAGCAGTTCGACGCGACATGGCCCTGGAGCTTTCTTT
- | TRBD1 | TRBJ1-1 | TRBV5-1 | CASSQRPAGQGGRGTEAFF | TGCGCCAGCAGCCAAAGACCCGCCGGACAGGGCGGTCGTGGCACTGAAGCTTTCTTT